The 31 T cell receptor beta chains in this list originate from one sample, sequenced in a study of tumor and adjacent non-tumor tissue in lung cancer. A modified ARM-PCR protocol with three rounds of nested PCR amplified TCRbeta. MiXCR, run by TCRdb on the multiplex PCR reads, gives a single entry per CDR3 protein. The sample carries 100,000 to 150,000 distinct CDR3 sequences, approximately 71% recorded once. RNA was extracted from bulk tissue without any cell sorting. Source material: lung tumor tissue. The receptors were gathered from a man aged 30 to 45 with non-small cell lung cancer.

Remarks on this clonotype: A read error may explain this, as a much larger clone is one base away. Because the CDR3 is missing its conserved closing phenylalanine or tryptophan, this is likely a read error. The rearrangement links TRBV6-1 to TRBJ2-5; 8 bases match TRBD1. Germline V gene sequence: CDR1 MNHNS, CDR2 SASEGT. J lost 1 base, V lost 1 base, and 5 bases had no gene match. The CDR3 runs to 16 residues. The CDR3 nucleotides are TGTGCCAGCAGTGAAGTAGTAGGGACAGGCCAAGAGACCCAGTACCTC. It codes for CASSEVVGTGQETQYL.

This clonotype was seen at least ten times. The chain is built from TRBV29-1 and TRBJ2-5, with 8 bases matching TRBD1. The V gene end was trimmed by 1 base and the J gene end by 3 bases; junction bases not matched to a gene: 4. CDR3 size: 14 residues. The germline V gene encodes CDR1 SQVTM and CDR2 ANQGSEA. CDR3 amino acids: CSVEGLQGEETQYF. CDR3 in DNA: TGCAGCGTTGAAGGGCTACAGGGGGAAGAGACCCAGTACTTC.

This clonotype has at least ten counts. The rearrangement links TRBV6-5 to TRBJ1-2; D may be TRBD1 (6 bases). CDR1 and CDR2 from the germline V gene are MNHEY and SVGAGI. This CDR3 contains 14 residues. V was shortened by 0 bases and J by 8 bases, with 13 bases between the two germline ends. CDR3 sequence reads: CASSYSGGAEGYTF. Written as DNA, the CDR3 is TGTGCCAGCAGTTACTCTGGGGGGGCGGAAGGCTACACCTTC.

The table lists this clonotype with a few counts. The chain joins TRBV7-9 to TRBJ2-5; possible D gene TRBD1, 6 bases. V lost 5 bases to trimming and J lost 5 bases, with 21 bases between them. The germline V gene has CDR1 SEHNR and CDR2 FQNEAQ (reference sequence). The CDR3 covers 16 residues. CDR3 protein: CASSPLGQWGQETQYF. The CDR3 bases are TGTGCCAGCAGCCCACTGGGGCAATGGGGGCAGGAGACCCAGTACTTC. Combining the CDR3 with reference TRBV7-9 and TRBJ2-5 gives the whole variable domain DTGVSQNPRHKITKRGQNVTFRCDPISEHNRLYWYRQTLGQGPEFLTYFQNEAQLEKSRLLSDRFSAERPKGSFSTLEIQRTEQGDSAMYLCASSPLGQWGQETQYFGPGTRLLVL.

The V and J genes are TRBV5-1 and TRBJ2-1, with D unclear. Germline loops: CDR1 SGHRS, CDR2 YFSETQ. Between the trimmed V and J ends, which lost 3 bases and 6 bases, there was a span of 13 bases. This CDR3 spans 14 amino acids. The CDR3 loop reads CASSSYSPSNEQFF. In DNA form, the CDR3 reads TGCGCCAGCAGCTCGTATTCACCTTCCAATGAGCAGTTCTTC. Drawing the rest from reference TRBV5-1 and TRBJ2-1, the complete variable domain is KAGVTQTPRYLIKTRGQQVTLSCSPISGHRSVSWYQQTPGQGLQFLFEYFSETQRNKGNFPGRFSGRQFSNSRSEMNVSTLELGDSALYLCASSSYSPSNEQFFGPGTRLTVL.

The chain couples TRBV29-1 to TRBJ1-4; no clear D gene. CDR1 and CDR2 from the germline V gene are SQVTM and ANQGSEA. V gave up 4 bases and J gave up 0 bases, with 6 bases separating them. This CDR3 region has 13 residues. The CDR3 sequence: CSVVQATNEKLFF. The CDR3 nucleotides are TGCAGCGTTGTCCAGGCAACTAATGAAAAACTGTTTTTT. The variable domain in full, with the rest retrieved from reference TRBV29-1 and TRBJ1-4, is SAVISQKPSRDICQRGTSLTIQCQVDSQVTMMFWYRQQPGQSLTLIATANQGSEATYESGFVIDKFPISRPNLTFSTLTVSNMSPEDSSIYLCSVVQATNEKLFFGSGTQLSVL.

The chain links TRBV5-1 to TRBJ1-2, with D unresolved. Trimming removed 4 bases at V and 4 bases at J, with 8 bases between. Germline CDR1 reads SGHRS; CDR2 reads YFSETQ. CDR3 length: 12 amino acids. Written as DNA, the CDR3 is TGCGCCAGCAGCACCGGGATCTATGGCTACACCTTC. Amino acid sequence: CASSTGIYGYTF.

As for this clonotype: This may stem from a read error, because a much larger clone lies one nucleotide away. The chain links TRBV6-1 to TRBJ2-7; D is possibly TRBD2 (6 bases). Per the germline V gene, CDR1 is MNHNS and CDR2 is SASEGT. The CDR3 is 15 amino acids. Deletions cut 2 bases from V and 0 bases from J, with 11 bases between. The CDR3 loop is CASSESEGISYEQYF. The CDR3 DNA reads TGTGCCAGCAGTGAATCGGAGGGCATCTCCTACGAGCAGTACTTC.

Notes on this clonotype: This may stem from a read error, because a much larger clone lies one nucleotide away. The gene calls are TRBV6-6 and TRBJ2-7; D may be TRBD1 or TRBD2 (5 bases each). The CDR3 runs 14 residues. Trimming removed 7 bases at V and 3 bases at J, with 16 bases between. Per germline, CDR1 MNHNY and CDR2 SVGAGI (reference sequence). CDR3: CASTAADTFYEQYF. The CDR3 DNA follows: TGTGCCAGCACGGCAGCGGACACCTTCTACGAGCAGTACTTC.

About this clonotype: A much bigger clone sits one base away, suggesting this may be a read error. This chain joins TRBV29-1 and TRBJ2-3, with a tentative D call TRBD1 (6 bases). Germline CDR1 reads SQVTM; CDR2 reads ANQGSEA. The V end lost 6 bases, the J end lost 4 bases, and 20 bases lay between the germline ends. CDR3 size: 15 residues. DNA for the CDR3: TGCAGCGTGCCGGTCCGGCTGGGGGCCCCAGATACGCAGTATTTT. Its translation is CSVPVRLGAPDTQYF.

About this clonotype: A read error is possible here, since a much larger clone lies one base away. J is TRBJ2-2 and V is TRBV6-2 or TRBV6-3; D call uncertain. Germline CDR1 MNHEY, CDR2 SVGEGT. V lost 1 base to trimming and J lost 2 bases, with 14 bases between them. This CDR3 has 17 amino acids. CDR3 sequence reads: CASSYLAPNGNTGELFF. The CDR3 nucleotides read TGTGCCAGCAGTTACTTGGCTCCTAACGGAAACACCGGGGAGCTGTTTTTT.

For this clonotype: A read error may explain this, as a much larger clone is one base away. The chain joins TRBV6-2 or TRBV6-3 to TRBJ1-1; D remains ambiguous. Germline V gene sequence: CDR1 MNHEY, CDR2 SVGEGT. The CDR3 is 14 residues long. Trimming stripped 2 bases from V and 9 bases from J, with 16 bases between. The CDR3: CASSYLMVRPQAFF. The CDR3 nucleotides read TGTGCCAGCAGTTACCTCATGGTTCGACCTCAAGCTTTCTTT.

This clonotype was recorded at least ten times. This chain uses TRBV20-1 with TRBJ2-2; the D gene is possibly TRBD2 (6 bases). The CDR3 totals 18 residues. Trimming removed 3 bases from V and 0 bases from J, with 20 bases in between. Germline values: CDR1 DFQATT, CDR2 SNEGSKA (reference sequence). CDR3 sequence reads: CSARGGPAGLTNTGELFF. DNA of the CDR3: TGCAGTGCTAGGGGAGGCCCCGCCGGACTAACGAACACCGGGGAGCTGTTTTTT.

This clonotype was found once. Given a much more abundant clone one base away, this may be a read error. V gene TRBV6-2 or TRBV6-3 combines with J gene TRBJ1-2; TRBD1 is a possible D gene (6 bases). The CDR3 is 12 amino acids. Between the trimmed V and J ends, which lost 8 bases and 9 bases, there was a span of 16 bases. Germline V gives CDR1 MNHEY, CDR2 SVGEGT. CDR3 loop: CASLGAIGSYTF. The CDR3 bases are TGTGCCAGCCTGGGGGCGATCGGTAGCTACACCTTC.

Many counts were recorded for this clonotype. This CDR3 reads CSVEAGRQYNEQFF. The CDR3 DNA is TGCAGCGTTGAAGCGGGAAGACAATACAATGAGCAGTTCTTC. The chain has TRBV29-1 and TRBJ2-1, with D maybe TRBD2 (5 bases). Trimming removed 1 base from V and 4 bases from J, with 11 bases in between. The CDR3 contains 14 residues. Germline lookup yields CDR1 SQVTM and CDR2 ANQGSEA.

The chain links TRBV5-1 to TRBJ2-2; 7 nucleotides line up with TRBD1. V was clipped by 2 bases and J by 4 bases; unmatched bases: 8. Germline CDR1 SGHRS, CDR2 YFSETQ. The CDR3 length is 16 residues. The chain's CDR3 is CASSLRGRESTGELFF. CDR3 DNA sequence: TGCGCCAGCAGCTTAAGGGGGCGCGAATCCACCGGGGAGCTGTTTTTT. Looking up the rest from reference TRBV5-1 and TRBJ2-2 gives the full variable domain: KAGVTQTPRYLIKTRGQQVTLSCSPISGHRSVSWYQQTPGQGLQFLFEYFSETQRNKGNFPGRFSGRQFSNSRSEMNVSTLELGDSALYLCASSLRGRESTGELFFGEGSRLTVL.

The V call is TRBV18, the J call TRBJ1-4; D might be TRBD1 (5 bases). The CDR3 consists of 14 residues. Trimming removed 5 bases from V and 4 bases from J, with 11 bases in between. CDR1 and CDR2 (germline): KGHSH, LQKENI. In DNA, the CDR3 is TGTGCCAGCTCAGCGGGACTCAATAATGAAAAACTGTTTTTT. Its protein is CASSAGLNNEKLFF.

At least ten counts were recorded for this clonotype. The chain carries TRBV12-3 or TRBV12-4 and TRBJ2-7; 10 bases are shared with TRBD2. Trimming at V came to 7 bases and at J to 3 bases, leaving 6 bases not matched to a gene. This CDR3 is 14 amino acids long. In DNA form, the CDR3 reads TGTGCCAGCACCCCGGGACTAGCGAGCTACGAGCAGTACTTC. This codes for CASTPGLASYEQYF.

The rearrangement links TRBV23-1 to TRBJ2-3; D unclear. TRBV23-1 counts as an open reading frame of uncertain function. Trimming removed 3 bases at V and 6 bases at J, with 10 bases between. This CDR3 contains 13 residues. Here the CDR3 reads CASSHLLGDTQYF. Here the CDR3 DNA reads TGCGCCAGCAGTCATCTTCTGGGGGATACGCAGTATTTT.

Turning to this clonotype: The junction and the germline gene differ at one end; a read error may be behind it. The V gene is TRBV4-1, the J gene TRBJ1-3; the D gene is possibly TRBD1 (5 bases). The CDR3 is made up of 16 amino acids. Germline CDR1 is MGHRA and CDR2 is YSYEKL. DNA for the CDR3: TGCGCTAGCAGCCAAGCCTCGGGGGACTCTGGAAACACTATATATTTT. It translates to CASSQASGDSGNTIYF.

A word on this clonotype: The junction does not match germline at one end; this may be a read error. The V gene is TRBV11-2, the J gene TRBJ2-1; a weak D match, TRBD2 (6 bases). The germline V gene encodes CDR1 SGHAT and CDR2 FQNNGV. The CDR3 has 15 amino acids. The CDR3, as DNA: TGTACCAGCAGCAGACAGCGGAGGGTATGGAATGAGCAGTTCTTC. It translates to CTSSRQRRVWNEQFF.

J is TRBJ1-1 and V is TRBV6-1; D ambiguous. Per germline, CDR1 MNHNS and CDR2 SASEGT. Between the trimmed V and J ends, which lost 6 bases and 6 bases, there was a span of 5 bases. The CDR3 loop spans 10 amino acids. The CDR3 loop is CASREAEAFF. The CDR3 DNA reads TGTGCCAGCAGGGAGGCTGAAGCTTTCTTT.

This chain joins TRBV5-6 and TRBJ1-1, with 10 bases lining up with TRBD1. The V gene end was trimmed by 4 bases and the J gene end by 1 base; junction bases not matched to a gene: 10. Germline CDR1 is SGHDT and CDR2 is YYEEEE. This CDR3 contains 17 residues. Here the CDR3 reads CASSVYWDRGGNTEAFF. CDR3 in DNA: TGTGCCAGCAGCGTGTATTGGGACAGGGGCGGGAACACTGAAGCTTTCTTT. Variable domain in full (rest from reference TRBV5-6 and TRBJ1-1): DAGVTQSPTHLIKTRGQQVTLRCSPKSGHDTVSWYQQALGQGPQFIFQYYEEEERQRGNFPDRFSGHQFPNYSSELNVNALLLGDSALYLCASSVYWDRGGNTEAFFGQGTRLTVV.

As DNA, the CDR3 is TGTGCCAGCAGTGACCCGTGGAGCACAGATACGCAGTATTTT. Protein sequence: CASSDPWSTDTQYF. This chain connects TRBV6-4 to TRBJ2-3; no clear D gene. There are 14 residues in the CDR3. Germline CDR1 reads MRHNA; CDR2 reads SNTAGT. V gave up 2 bases and J gave up 0 bases, with 6 bases separating them.

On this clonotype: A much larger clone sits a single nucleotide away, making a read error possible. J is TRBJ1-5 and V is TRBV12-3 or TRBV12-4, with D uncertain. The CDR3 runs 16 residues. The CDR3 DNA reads TGTGCCAGCAGTTTGCCTCTCACAGATAGCAATCAGTCCCAGCATTTT. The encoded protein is CASSLPLTDSNQSQHF.

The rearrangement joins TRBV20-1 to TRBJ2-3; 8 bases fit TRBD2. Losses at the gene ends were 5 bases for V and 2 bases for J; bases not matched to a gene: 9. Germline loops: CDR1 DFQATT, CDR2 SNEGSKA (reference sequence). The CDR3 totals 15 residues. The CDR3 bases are TGCAGTGCTGATGCCGGGACTAGTCTCACAGATACGCAGTATTTT. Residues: CSADAGTSLTDTQYF.

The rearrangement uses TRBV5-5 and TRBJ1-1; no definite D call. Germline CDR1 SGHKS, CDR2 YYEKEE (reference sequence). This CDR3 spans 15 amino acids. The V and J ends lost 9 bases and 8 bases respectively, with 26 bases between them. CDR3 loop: CATNPTIAPREEAFF. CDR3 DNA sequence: TGTGCCACCAACCCGACGATAGCGCCTCGGGAGGAAGCTTTCTTT.

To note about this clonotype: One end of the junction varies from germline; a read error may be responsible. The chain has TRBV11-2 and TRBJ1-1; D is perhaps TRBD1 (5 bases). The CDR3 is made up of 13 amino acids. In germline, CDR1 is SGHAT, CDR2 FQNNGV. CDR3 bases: TGTGCCAGCCGCTTAGCGGCAGGATGGGGGGCTTTCTTT. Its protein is CASRLAAGWGAFF.

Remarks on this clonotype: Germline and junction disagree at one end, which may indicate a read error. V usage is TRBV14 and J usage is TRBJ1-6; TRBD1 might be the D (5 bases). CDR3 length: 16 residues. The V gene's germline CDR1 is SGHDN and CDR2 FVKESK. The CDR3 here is CASSLRESSFNSPLHF. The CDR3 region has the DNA TGTGCCAGCAGCCTCAGGGAGAGCTCCTTTAATTCACCCCTCCACTTT.

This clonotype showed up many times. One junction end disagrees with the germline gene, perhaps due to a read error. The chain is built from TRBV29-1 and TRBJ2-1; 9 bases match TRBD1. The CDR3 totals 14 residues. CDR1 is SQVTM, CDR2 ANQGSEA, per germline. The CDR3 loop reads CSAEGDRGYNEQFF. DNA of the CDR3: TGCAGCGCTGAAGGCGACAGGGGGTACAATGAGCAGTTCTTC.

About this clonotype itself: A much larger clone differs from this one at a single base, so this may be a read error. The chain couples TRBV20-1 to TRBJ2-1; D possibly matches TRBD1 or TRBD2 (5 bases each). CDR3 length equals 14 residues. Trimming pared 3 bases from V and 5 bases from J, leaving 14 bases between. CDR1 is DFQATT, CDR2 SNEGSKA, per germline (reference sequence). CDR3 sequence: CSASSGTVDNEQFF. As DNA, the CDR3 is TGCAGTGCTAGTTCCGGGACCGTCGACAATGAGCAGTTCTTC.